The clone carrying this T cell receptor beta chain rates as large (0.1 to 1%). Its antigen is still unknown. Unmatched junction bases numbered 6, after V lost 5 bases and J lost 4 bases. Germline CDR1 MNHGY, CDR2 SAAAGT. The CDR3 has 16 residues. Produced via immunoSEQ multiplex PCR; TCRdb's table is partial and in-frame only. The data hold 1,500 to 2,000 clones, with around a third observed a single time. The data were taken from a study of T cells in localized non-small cell lung cancer. General observations from the study: Exceeding tumor, uninvolved adjacent lung had the highest T cell clonality.

The sequencing here drew on lung tumor tissue, taken before any cancer treatment. This chain links TRBV6-8 with TRBJ1-4, with 11 bases aligning to TRBD1. The sequence derives from a female donor of 60 years or more with stage II squamous cell lung carcinoma. CDR3 protein: CASSHGQGAYNEKLFF. CDR3 DNA sequence: TGTGCCAGCAGTCACGGACAGGGGGCTTATAATGAAAAACTGTTTTTT.